Each of the 28 T cell receptor beta chains below was sequenced from the same sample in a study of glioma-infiltrating T cells after dendritic cell vaccination. The repertoire was sequenced with immunoSEQ multiplex PCR; TCRdb's copy has only in-frame clones and lacks some. The sample has more than 95,000 clones; more than 80% are singletons. Sequencing used blood, obtained before dendritic cell vaccination. Source of these receptors: a human donor with glioblastoma.

The chain has TRBV27 and TRBJ1-4; D unresolved. The germline gives CDR1 MNHEY, CDR2 SMNVEV (reference sequence). Trimming left V 6 bases short and J 0 bases short, with 5 bases between. This CDR3 comprises 13 residues. The CDR3, as DNA: TGTGCCAGCAGCCTTGCAACTAATGAAAAACTGTTTTTT. As protein: CASSLATNEKLFF.

The genes are TRBV11-2 and TRBJ1-1; maybe TRBD1 (6 bases). This CDR3 region has 15 residues. Germline V gene sequence: CDR1 SGHAT, CDR2 FQNNGV. Trimming removed 6 bases at V and 1 base at J, with 15 bases between. CDR3 sequence (DNA): TGTGCCAGCAGTTCCCCGGGACACGCGAACACTGAAGCTTTCTTT. Translation: CASSSPGHANTEAFF.

The chain recombines TRBV11-3 with TRBJ1-1; D gene unclear. V shed 0 bases and J shed 1 base, with 9 bases lying between them. This CDR3 contains 15 residues. Looked up from germline, CDR1 is SGHNT and CDR2 is YENEEA. CDR3 DNA: TGTGCCAGCAGCTTAGATGGCGGGGAGAACACTGAAGCTTTCTTT. This translates into CASSLDGGENTEAFF.

The chain has TRBV30 and TRBJ1-1; weak D call: TRBD1 (5 bases). Germline values: CDR1 GTSNPN, CDR2 SVGIG (reference sequence). The CDR3 covers 15 residues. V lost 5 bases and J 2 bases, leaving 18 bases between the germline ends. The CDR3 loop reads CAWVGLTGVNTEAFF. CDR3 nucleotide sequence: TGTGCCTGGGTGGGACTTACAGGCGTTAACACTGAAGCTTTCTTT.

In nucleotides, the CDR3 is TGTGCCAGTAGTTTCAGAGCGGGAAACACCATATATTTT. Protein: CASSFRAGNTIYF. J is TRBJ1-3 and V is TRBV19; D gene ambiguous. V lost 5 bases, J lost 4 bases, and 9 bases lay in between. CDR3 length: 13 residues. Germline loops: CDR1 LNHDA, CDR2 SQIVND (reference sequence).

The chain has TRBV9 and TRBJ2-5, with 10 positions matching TRBD2. CDR3 length equals 15 residues. Losses at the gene ends were 6 bases for V and 1 base for J; bases not matched to a gene: 6. Germline V CDR1 and CDR2: SGDLS, YYNGEE. The chain's CDR3 is CASTSGGNFQETQYF. The CDR3 DNA reads as TGTGCCAGCACTAGCGGGGGAAATTTCCAAGAGACCCAGTACTTC.

On this clone itself: At one end the junction does not follow the germline gene, possibly because of a read error. The gene calls are TRBV19 and TRBJ1-1, with D possibly being TRBD1 (6 bases). Germline assignment: CDR1 LNHDA and CDR2 SQIVND (reference sequence). The CDR3 loop spans 15 amino acids. Written as DNA, the CDR3 is TGTGCCAGTAGTTGGCCCCGACAGGAGAACATTGAAGCTTTCTTT. Amino acids: CASSWPRQENIEAFF.

In the case of this clone: The sample contains more than one DNA sequence encoding this CDR3. The chain joins TRBV5-1 to TRBJ1-6; 8 nucleotides align to TRBD1. The CDR3 length is 14 residues. Germline V gene data show CDR1 as SGHRS and CDR2 as YFSETQ. The trim removed 4 bases at V and 7 bases at J, leaving 4 bases unmatched. The CDR3 spells CASSLGQGNSPLHF. For the CDR3, the DNA is TGCGCCAGCAGCCTTGGACAGGGCAATTCACCCCTCCACTTT.

The chain has TRBV6-5 and TRBJ1-2, with D hard to call. Germline V CDR1 and CDR2: MNHEY, SVGAGI. The CDR3 contains 15 residues. V gave up 10 bases and J gave up 4 bases, with 22 bases separating them. The CDR3 reads CATAGMGLASYGYTF. The CDR3 nucleotides are TGTGCCACCGCCGGCATGGGCTTGGCATCCTATGGCTACACCTTC.

In its sample, this clone was seen once. The V gene is TRBV6-1, the J gene TRBJ2-5, with D possibly matching TRBD2 (6 bases). Judging by the DNA end, TRBJ2-7 fits better; the J call may be wrong. The CDR3 loop spans 13 amino acids. The V gene's germline CDR1 is MNHNS and CDR2 SASEGT. The DNA for the CDR3 is TGTGCCAGCAGGGAGGGGCGAGCCTACGAGCAGTACTTC. This codes for CASREGRAYEQYF.

The chain couples TRBV10-3 to TRBJ1-2, with no clear D. CDR3 size: 13 residues. Germline V gene lookup returns CDR1 ENHRY and CDR2 SYGVKD. Trimming removed 2 bases at V and 7 bases at J, with 11 bases between. The CDR3: CAISEPQYSGYTF. The DNA of the CDR3 is TGTGCCATCAGTGAGCCACAGTACTCTGGCTACACCTTC.

The V gene is TRBV18, the J gene TRBJ2-5; 7 nucleotides agree with TRBD1. V was clipped by 3 bases and J by 5 bases; unmatched bases: 15. The CDR3 is made up of 17 amino acids. The germline CDR1 and CDR2 sequences are KGHSH and LQKENI. DNA for the CDR3: TGTGCCAGCTCACCCCTAGGACAGGCCGACACTGGGGAGACCCAGTACTTC. It yields the protein CASSPLGQADTGETQYF.

A single count supports this clone. The chain recombines TRBV19 with TRBJ2-3, with 8 bases lining up with TRBD2. Germline values: CDR1 LNHDA, CDR2 SQIVND (reference sequence). V shed 4 bases and J 2 bases; nucleotides not matched to a gene: 8. This CDR3 contains 16 residues. The CDR3 loop reads CASSTGKRGYTDTQYF. CDR3 coding DNA: TGTGCCAGTAGTACCGGTAAGCGGGGGTACACAGATACGCAGTATTTT.

J is TRBJ1-2 and V is TRBV19, with 7 bases lining up with TRBD1. The germline CDR1 and CDR2 sequences are LNHDA and SQIVND (reference sequence). The V gene end was trimmed by 7 bases and the J gene end by 4 bases; junction bases not matched to a gene: 18. This CDR3 comprises 17 residues. CDR3 DNA sequence: TGTGCCAGTACCCCCCCCAGGGGGGATCCACTTGGCTATGGCTACACCTTC. Translation gives CASTPPRGDPLGYGYTF.

J is TRBJ2-2 and V is TRBV7-3; 9 nucleotides align to TRBD1. CDR1 is SGHTA and CDR2 is FQGTGA in the germline V gene. This CDR3 contains 15 residues. V trimming: 5 bases; J trimming: 4 bases; junction bases outside the gene matches: 5. The CDR3 loop reads CASSRTGDGTGELFF. DNA for the CDR3: TGTGCCAGCAGCCGGACAGGGGACGGCACCGGGGAGCTGTTTTTT.

The genes are TRBV7-6 and TRBJ2-1, with TRBD2 matching 14 bases. Germline assignment: CDR1 SGHVS and CDR2 FNYEAQ. The CDR3 is made up of 16 amino acids. Unmatched junction bases numbered 2, after V lost 1 base and J lost 6 bases. Here the CDR3 reads CASSLGTSGGFNEQFF. CDR3 bases: TGTGCCAGCAGCTTAGGGACTAGCGGGGGGTTCAATGAGCAGTTCTTC.

The V and J genes are TRBV6-1 and TRBJ2-3, with D uncertain. CDR3 size: 14 residues. Trimming cost V 7 bases and J 2 bases, with 13 bases left between them. The germline V gene encodes CDR1 MNHNS and CDR2 SASEGT. The CDR3, as DNA: TGTGCCAGCACCTACTACTCCGACACAGATACGCAGTATTTT. Translation gives CASTYYSDTDTQYF.

The chain couples TRBV30 to TRBJ2-6; 12 nucleotides agree with TRBD2. The CDR3 has 21 amino acids. Germline V CDR1 and CDR2: GTSNPN, SVGIG (reference sequence). V shed 0 bases and J 0 bases; nucleotides not matched to a gene: 12. This CDR3 reads CAWSVWGTSGPRDSGANVLTF. The CDR3 region has the DNA TGTGCCTGGAGTGTATGGGGGACTAGCGGGCCCCGGGACTCTGGGGCCAACGTCCTGACTTTC.

J is TRBJ2-5 and V is TRBV9, with 10 bases identical to TRBD1. The CDR3 covers 14 residues. The V gene's germline CDR1 is SGDLS and CDR2 YYNGEE. J was trimmed by 4 bases and V by 3 bases; bases with no gene match: 3. As DNA, the CDR3 is TGTGCCAGCAGCGCGACAGGGGGCAGAGAGACCCAGTACTTC. Translating it yields CASSATGGRETQYF.

This sequence joins TRBV5-1 and TRBJ2-3; D might be TRBD2 (5 bases). This CDR3 contains 15 residues. V lost 0 bases and J 0 bases, leaving 8 bases between the germline ends. CDR1 is SGHRS and CDR2 is YFSETQ in the germline V gene. CDR3: CASSLGETSTDTQYF. CDR3 nucleotide sequence: TGCGCCAGCAGCTTGGGGGAGACCAGCACAGATACGCAGTATTTT.

The chain recombines TRBV19 with TRBJ1-2; 8 bases line up with TRBD1. The J segment lost 10 bases and the V segment lost 6 bases, leaving 10 bases of the junction unmatched. The CDR3 contains 13 residues. Per the germline V gene, CDR1 is LNHDA and CDR2 is SQIVND (reference sequence). CDR3 DNA sequence: TGTGCCAGTAGGGCCGGGACAGGCCCTTTCTACACCTTC. Protein: CASRAGTGPFYTF. The variable domain in full, with the rest retrieved from reference TRBV19 and TRBJ1-2, is DGGITQSPKYLFRKEGQNVTLSCEQNLNHDAMYWYRQDPGQGLRLIYYSQIVNDFQKGDIAEGYSVSREKKESFPLTVTSAQKNPTAFYLCASRAGTGPFYTFGSGTRLTVV.

This sequence joins TRBV13 and TRBJ2-1, with 10 positions matching TRBD1. The trim removed 5 bases at V and 6 bases at J, leaving 7 bases unmatched. This CDR3 region has 15 residues. CDR1 PRHDT and CDR2 FYEKMQ come from the germline V gene (reference sequence). This CDR3 reads CASSLGQGTRNEQFF. The CDR3 DNA follows: TGTGCCAGCAGCCTGGGACAGGGGACGCGCAATGAGCAGTTCTTC.

V is TRBV7-9 and J is TRBJ2-3; maybe TRBD1 (6 bases). V lost 3 bases and J 0 bases, leaving 7 bases between the germline ends. Germline loops: CDR1 SEHNR, CDR2 FQNEAQ (reference sequence). The CDR3 consists of 14 residues. Written as DNA, the CDR3 is TGTGCCAGCAGCTTTCAGGGGAGCACAGATACGCAGTATTTT. Translated, it gives CASSFQGSTDTQYF.

The rearrangement joins TRBV30 to TRBJ2-3, with D possibly matching TRBD2 (6 bases). Germline CDR1 is GTSNPN and CDR2 is SVGIG (reference sequence). The length of the CDR3 is 12 residues. The germline V and J ends were trimmed by 4 bases and 4 bases, with 9 bases remaining between them. CDR3 sequence (DNA): TGTGCCTGGATGGAGGGAGCAGATACGCAGTATTTT. This encodes CAWMEGADTQYF.

The chain recombines TRBV4-3 with TRBJ1-3; tentative D call: TRBD1 (5 bases). V gave up 0 bases and J gave up 9 bases, with 15 bases separating them. Germline-derived CDR1 and CDR2 are LGHNA and YSLEER. The CDR3 is 15 residues long. CDR3 region: CASSQDRGGRGTIYF. The DNA for the CDR3 is TGCGCCAGCAGCCAAGATCGCGGGGGGAGAGGCACCATATATTTT.

CDR3 nucleotides: TGTGCCAGCAGCTTTACAGGGGGCAATTCACCCCTCCACTTT. Protein sequence: CASSFTGGNSPLHF. This rearrangement joins TRBV5-4 to TRBJ1-6; the match to TRBD1 covers 9 bases. The germline V gene has CDR1 SGHNT and CDR2 YYREEE (reference sequence). CDR3 length: 14 amino acids. The trim removed 2 bases at V and 7 bases at J, leaving 1 base unmatched.

The V gene is TRBV5-1, the J gene TRBJ2-5, with 7 positions matching TRBD1. Germline CDR1 reads SGHRS; CDR2 reads YFSETQ. The CDR3 is 15 residues long. V dropped 4 bases and J dropped 4; count of bases not matched to a gene: 10. The CDR3 bases are TGCGCCAGCAGCCCGGGGACAGCTCGGCTAGAGACCCAGTACTTC. Protein sequence: CASSPGTARLETQYF.

The rearrangement uses TRBV2 and TRBJ1-1, with D perhaps TRBD1 (6 bases). CDR1 SNHLY and CDR2 FYNNEI come from the germline V gene. V dropped 6 bases and J dropped 4 bases, with 21 bases sitting between them. The CDR3 sequence is 16 residues long. CDR3 amino acids: CASSRAIDRRITEAFF. CDR3 DNA sequence: TGTGCCAGCAGCAGGGCCATCGACAGGAGGATCACTGAAGCTTTCTTT.